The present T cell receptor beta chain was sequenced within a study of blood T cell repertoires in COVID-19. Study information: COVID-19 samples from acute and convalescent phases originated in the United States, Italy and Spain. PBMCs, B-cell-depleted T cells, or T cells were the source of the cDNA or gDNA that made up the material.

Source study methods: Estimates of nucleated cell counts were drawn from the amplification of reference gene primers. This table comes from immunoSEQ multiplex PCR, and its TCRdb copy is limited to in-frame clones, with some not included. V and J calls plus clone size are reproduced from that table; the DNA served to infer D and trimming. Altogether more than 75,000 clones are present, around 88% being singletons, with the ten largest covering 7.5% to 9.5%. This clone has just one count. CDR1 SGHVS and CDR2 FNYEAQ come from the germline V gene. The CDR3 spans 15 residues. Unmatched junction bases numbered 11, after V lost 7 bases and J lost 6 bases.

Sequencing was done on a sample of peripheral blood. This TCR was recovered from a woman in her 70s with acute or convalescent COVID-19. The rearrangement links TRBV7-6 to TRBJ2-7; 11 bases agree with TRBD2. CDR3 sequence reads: CASTLLSGGVPEQYF. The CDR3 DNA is TGTGCCAGCACCCTCCTTAGCGGGGGGGTTCCCGAGCAGTACTTC.